This entry lists 13 T cell receptor beta chains sequenced from one sample in a study of molecular identifiers for immune sequencing clone quantification. TCRdb recomputed calls from the PCR reads with MiXCR, one row per CDR3 protein. The profile shows 490,000 or so distinct CDR3 sequences, under 30% of them singletons. Sequences were obtained from naive CD8+ T cells from blood, with Jurkat cell RNA spiked in. Subset described: FACS-sorted CD8+CD4-CCR7+CD45RA+ naive T cells. The receptors shown here come from a human donor in good health. Some libraries in this study had Jurkat cell RNA spiked in.

This rearrangement joins TRBV30 to TRBJ2-1, with 9 bases identical to TRBD2. This CDR3 region has 15 residues. The germline CDR1 and CDR2 sequences are GTSNPN and SVGIG (reference sequence). V was clipped by 1 base and J by 4 bases; unmatched bases: 5. The CDR3 here is CAWSGLAARYNEQFF. The DNA for the CDR3 is TGTGCCTGGAGTGGACTAGCGGCTCGTTACAATGAGCAGTTCTTC. Together with reference TRBV30 and TRBJ2-1, the CDR3 gives the full variable domain: SQTIHQWPATLVQPVGSPLSLECTVEGTSNPNLYWYRQAAGRGLQLLFYSVGIGQISSEVPQNLSASRPQDRQFILSSKKLLLSDSGFYLCAWSGLAARYNEQFFGPGTRLTVL.

Ten or more counts support this clonotype. The rearrangement links TRBV5-8 to TRBJ2-7; D ambiguous. This CDR3 has 12 amino acids. V was shortened by 2 bases and J by 4 bases, with 7 bases between the two germline ends. Germline CDR1 reads SGHTS; CDR2 reads YDEGEE. CDR3 residues: CASSFGQYEQYF. CDR3 nucleotides: TGTGCCAGCAGCTTCGGCCAATACGAGCAGTACTTC.

This clonotype was seen ten or more times. The J gene is TRBJ2-1, the V gene TRBV4-1; D possibly corresponds to TRBD1 (6 bases). The CDR3 is made up of 14 amino acids. The germline V gene encodes CDR1 MGHRA and CDR2 YSYEKL. Deletions cut 7 bases from V and 8 bases from J, with 18 bases between. The CDR3 nucleotides are TGCGCCAGCAACACCTACCCACAGGGTTATGAGCAGTTCTTC. It translates to CASNTYPQGYEQFF.

The rearrangement joins TRBV7-9 to TRBJ2-2; 7 bases agree with TRBD1. CDR3 length: 16 residues. CDR1 SEHNR and CDR2 FQNEAQ come from the germline V gene (reference sequence). V shed 3 bases, J shed 0 bases, and the junction held 4 bases outside the gene matches. CDR3: CASSFPGTANTGELFF. CDR3 coding DNA: TGTGCCAGCAGCTTCCCCGGGACAGCGAACACCGGGGAGCTGTTTTTT.

This clonotype was seen only a few times. The rearrangement links TRBV29-1 to TRBJ1-2; perhaps TRBD1 as D (5 bases). Germline CDR1 SQVTM, CDR2 ANQGSEA. Trimming left V 3 bases short and J 7 bases short, with 15 bases between. The CDR3 runs to 13 residues. In nucleotides, the CDR3 is TGCAGCGTTGACGAGGCAGGGCTTGTTGGCTACACCTTC. This encodes CSVDEAGLVGYTF.

The J gene is TRBJ2-1, the V gene TRBV6-2 or TRBV6-3, with TRBD1 matching over 11 bases. Germline V gene data show CDR1 as MNHEY and CDR2 as SVGEGT. The length of the CDR3 is 15 residues. The V segment lost 2 bases and the J segment 7 bases; nucleotides outside the gene matches: 4. Written as DNA, the CDR3 is TGTGCCAGCAGTTACAGTGGGACAGGGGGGAATGAGCAGTTCTTC. Residues: CASSYSGTGGNEQFF.

This clonotype was recorded at least ten times. The V and J genes are TRBV29-1 and TRBJ2-3; no clear D gene. The CDR3 consists of 11 residues. V was trimmed by 7 bases and J by 8 bases, leaving 13 bases between them. Germline assignment: CDR1 SQVTM and CDR2 ANQGSEA. CDR3 sequence reads: CSAPRLGTQYF. DNA of the CDR3: TGCAGCGCGCCGCGCCTCGGTACGCAGTATTTT.

The sample holds many counts of this clonotype. The CDR3 bases are TGTGCCAGCAGCTTAGGCCCGCGTGAGTACGAGCAGTACTTC. This codes for CASSLGPREYEQYF. The chain has TRBV7-8 and TRBJ2-7; D is ambiguous. The CDR3 loop spans 14 amino acids. The ends were cut back, 1 base at V and 4 bases at J, with 11 bases in the middle. The germline V gene has CDR1 SGHVS and CDR2 FQNEAQ.

This clonotype was detected many times. This chain uses TRBV7-6 with TRBJ1-3; a weak D match, TRBD1 (5 bases). V was shortened by 1 base and J by 2 bases, with 12 bases between the two germline ends. Looked up from germline, CDR1 is SGHVS and CDR2 is FNYEAQ. The CDR3 covers 16 residues. The CDR3 is CASSLVGDAAGNTIYF. The CDR3 region has the DNA TGTGCCAGCAGCTTAGTAGGGGACGCTGCTGGAAACACCATATATTTT.

This clonotype has ten or more counts. The V call is TRBV7-9, the J call TRBJ1-4; no clear D. V lost 8 bases and J lost 7, with 11 bases in between. Germline V lookup: CDR1 SEHNR, CDR2 FQNEAQ (reference sequence). This CDR3 comprises 12 residues. Here the CDR3 reads CASSPLGEKLFF. The DNA of the CDR3 is TGTGCCAGCTCCCCACTGGGTGAAAAACTGTTTTTT. The entire variable domain, with the rest obtained from reference TRBV7-9 and TRBJ1-4, is as follows: DTGVSQNPRHKITKRGQNVTFRCDPISEHNRLYWYRQTLGQGPEFLTYFQNEAQLEKSRLLSDRFSAERPKGSFSTLEIQRTEQGDSAMYLCASSPLGEKLFFGSGTQLSVL.

V is TRBV4-3 and J is TRBJ2-7; D may match TRBD1 or TRBD2 (6 bases each). The germline V gene has CDR1 LGHNA and CDR2 YSLEER. V was trimmed by 1 base and J by 3 bases, leaving 13 bases between them. The CDR3 extends over 15 amino acids. CDR3: CASSQGRDTIYEQYF. The CDR3 DNA sequence: TGCGCCAGCAGCCAAGGGCGGGACACAATCTACGAGCAGTACTTC.

Remarks on this clonotype: A far more abundant clone sits one base away, making this likely a read error. This rearrangement joins TRBV27 to TRBJ2-7; D perhaps matches TRBD1 (6 bases). The CDR3 length is 11 residues. The germline gives CDR1 MNHEY, CDR2 SMNVEV (reference sequence). As DNA, the CDR3 is TGTGCCAGCAGTTTAGGGGGCGAGGAGTACTTC. This sequence encodes CASSLGGEEYF.

The chain recombines TRBV6-2 or TRBV6-3 with TRBJ2-7; perhaps TRBD1 as D (6 bases). CDR3 length: 14 residues. CDR1 MNHEY and CDR2 SVGEGT come from the germline V gene. V lost 6 bases and J lost 2, with 14 bases in between. CDR3 in DNA: TGTGCCAGCAGCCAAAACAGGGACGCCTACGAGCAGTACTTC. It is translated as CASSQNRDAYEQYF.